A selection of T cell receptor beta chains follows, all from one sample in a study of blood T cell repertoires in COVID-19. Repertoires were generated with immunoSEQ multiplex PCR, while TCRdb's copy carries only in-frame clones and drops some. The sample yields 200,000 to 250,000 clones, more than 75% seen once. Sequenced input: peripheral blood. All receptors come from a man over 45 who had recovered from COVID-19. CDR3s include the opening cysteine and the closing phenylalanine or tryptophan.

length,V,CDR3
14,TRBV3-1/TRBV3-2,CASSQGGVNTEAFF
16,TRBV5-4,CASSLGLAGGSETQYF
14,TRBV5-1,CASSPWGDSYEQYF
14,TRBV5-1,CASSLGTRTYEQYF
15,TRBV11-2,CASSQGGGSRPEQYF
15,TRBV14,CASSQREFTYNEQFF
15,TRBV5-5,CASSLGGTSNYGYTF
13,TRBV5-4,CASSLAGMDIQYF
13,TRBV28,CASSLTIYNEQFF
14,TRBV19,CASRVDRGRGEAFF
16,TRBV29-1,CSVSLGLASNTGELFF
16,TRBV5-1,CASSLRPGGGQETQYF
16,TRBV6-6,CASSTPGGPTNEKLFF
17,TRBV6-4,CASSAFSLAGDGDTQYF
14,TRBV30,CAWSVSSSYNEQFF
16,TRBV5-8,CASSLQLTSGANVLTF